Listed below are T cell receptor beta chains from one sample, sequenced in a study of beta chain features in type 1 diabetes. TCRdb's copy holds only in-frame clones and misses some; the assay was immunoSEQ multiplex PCR. The repertoire holds some 350,000 clones, with 8.5% to 10% as singletons. What was sequenced was central memory CD4+ T cells from blood. The source is a man aged 30 to 45 with type 1 diabetes. Each CDR3 is given with its conserved first and last residue. D genes are given only for firm matches. Rows may omit the clone size; those that give it use once, few, many or a size class.

v_call: TRBV5-6; j_call: TRBJ2-7; clone_size: few; d_call: -; cdr3_aa: CASSFRRGPLSEQYF; cdr3_nt: TGTGCCAGCAGCTTTCGCCGGGGCCCTTTGAGCGAGCAGTACTTC
v_call: TRBV14; j_call: TRBJ2-1; clone_size: -; d_call: TRBD2; cdr3_aa: CASSRLLWTRNLNEQFF; cdr3_nt: TGTGCCAGCAGCCGACTACTCTGGACTAGGAACCTCAATGAGCAGTTCTTC
v_call: TRBV19; j_call: TRBJ1-5; clone_size: -; d_call: TRBD1; cdr3_aa: CASSISTGGEQPQHF; cdr3_nt: TGTGCCAGTAGTATAAGTACAGGGGGCGAGCAGCCCCAGCATTTT
v_call: TRBV27; j_call: TRBJ2-3; clone_size: few; d_call: -; cdr3_aa: CASSPLPDTQYF; cdr3_nt: TGTGCCAGCAGTCCCCTACCGGATACGCAGTATTTT
v_call: TRBV4-3; j_call: TRBJ1-4; clone_size: few; d_call: TRBD1; cdr3_aa: CASSPAGGLGEKLFF; cdr3_nt: TGCGCCAGCAGCCCAGCAGGGGGCTTAGGTGAAAAACTGTTTTTT
v_call: TRBV10-3; j_call: TRBJ1-6; clone_size: -; d_call: -; cdr3_aa: CAIGTELNSPLHF; cdr3_nt: TGTGCCATTGGAACAGAACTAAATTCACCCCTCCACTTT
v_call: TRBV29-1; j_call: TRBJ1-1; clone_size: many; d_call: -; cdr3_aa: CSVEKGRATEAFF; cdr3_nt: TGCAGCGTTGAAAAAGGGAGAGCCACTGAAGCTTTCTTT
v_call: TRBV6-1; j_call: TRBJ2-2; clone_size: few; d_call: TRBD2; cdr3_aa: CASILGGASGELFF; cdr3_nt: TGTGCCAGCATCCTCGGGGGGGCCTCTGGGGAGCTGTTTTTT
v_call: TRBV18; j_call: TRBJ2-1; clone_size: many; d_call: -; cdr3_aa: CASSPQGGYNEQFF; cdr3_nt: TGTGCCAGCTCACCACAAGGGGGTTACAATGAGCAGTTCTTC
v_call: TRBV5-1; j_call: TRBJ1-1; clone_size: few; d_call: -; cdr3_aa: CASSLGRDNTEAFF; cdr3_nt: TGCGCCAGCAGCTTGGGTAGGGATAACACTGAAGCTTTCTTT
v_call: TRBV27; j_call: TRBJ1-2; clone_size: -; d_call: -; cdr3_aa: CASSLYGGGREYGYTF; cdr3_nt: TGTGCCAGCAGTTTATATGGGGGTGGCAGGGAATATGGCTACACCTTC
v_call: TRBV27; j_call: TRBJ2-3; clone_size: few; d_call: -; cdr3_aa: CASGSGGTDTQYF; cdr3_nt: TGTGCCAGCGGCTCCGGGGGCACAGATACGCAGTATTTT
v_call: TRBV6-1; j_call: TRBJ1-1; clone_size: -; d_call: -; cdr3_aa: CASRVGGRSNTEAFF; cdr3_nt: TGTGCCAGCAGAGTCGGAGGAAGGTCGAACACTGAAGCTTTCTTT
v_call: TRBV19; j_call: TRBJ2-5; clone_size: few; d_call: -; cdr3_aa: CASSIWDDGRETQYF; cdr3_nt: TGTGCCAGTAGTATATGGGACGACGGTCGGGAGACCCAGTACTTC
v_call: TRBV19; j_call: TRBJ2-1; clone_size: -; d_call: TRBD1; cdr3_aa: CASSSPRDRDYNEQFF; cdr3_nt: TGTGCCAGTAGCTCCCCGCGGGACAGGGACTACAATGAGCAGTTCTTC
v_call: TRBV30; j_call: TRBJ2-7; clone_size: -; d_call: TRBD2; cdr3_aa: CACASGPYEQYF; cdr3_nt: TGTGCCTGCGCTAGCGGTCCCTACGAGCAGTACTTC